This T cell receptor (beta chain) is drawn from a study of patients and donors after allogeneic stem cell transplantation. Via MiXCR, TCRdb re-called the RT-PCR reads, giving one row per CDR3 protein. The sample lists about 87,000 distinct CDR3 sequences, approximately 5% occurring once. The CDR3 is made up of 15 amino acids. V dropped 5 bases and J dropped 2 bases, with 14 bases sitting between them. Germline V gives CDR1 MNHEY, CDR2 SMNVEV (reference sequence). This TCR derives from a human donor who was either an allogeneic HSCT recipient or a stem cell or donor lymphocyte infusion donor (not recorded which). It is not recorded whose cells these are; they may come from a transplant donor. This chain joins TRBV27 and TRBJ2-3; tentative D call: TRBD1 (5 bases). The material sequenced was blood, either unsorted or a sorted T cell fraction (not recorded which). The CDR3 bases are TGTGCCAGCAGTCTCGGCAGGGCCCTCACAGATACGCAGTATTTT. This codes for CASSLGRALTDTQYF.